Below are 5 T cell receptor beta chains sequenced from a single sample in a study of T-cell reconstitution after alpha-beta-depleted transplantation in children. Construction of the TCRbeta library involved unique molecular identifiers. Each CDR3 protein is one row after TCRdb ran MiXCR on the PCR reads. Of fewer than 700,000 distinct CDR3 sequences listed, 10% to 15% were seen once; the top ten hold over 2%. This specimen consisted of PBMCs, mostly from graft donor cells, obtained 360 days after TCRalphabeta/CD19-depleted stem cell transplant. These receptors came from a male patient under 18 who had a stem cell transplant for acute myeloid leukemia, so the T cells may come from the graft donor.

The gene calls are TRBV29-1 and TRBJ2-7; tentative D call: TRBD1 (6 bases). The V gene's germline CDR1 is SQVTM and CDR2 ANQGSEA. The CDR3 contains 13 residues. The V end was cut by 8 bases, the J end by 3 bases, with 17 bases between. CDR3 protein: CSSPGTHYYEQYF. Written as DNA, the CDR3 is TGCAGCAGCCCCGGGACACATTACTACGAGCAGTACTTC.

The chain is built from TRBV7-8 and TRBJ2-7; the match to TRBD2 covers 9 bases. The ends lost 4 bases at V and 5 bases at J; junction bases unmatched: 6. CDR1 is SGHVS, CDR2 FQNEAQ, per germline. The CDR3 loop spans 14 amino acids. In DNA form, the CDR3 reads TGTGCCAGCAGCTCGCGACTAGCGGTTCACGAGCAGTACTTC. Encoded protein: CASSSRLAVHEQYF.

The DNA for the CDR3 is TGTGCCATCAGTGTTCGACTAGCGGGAGTTAAAGAGCAGTACTTC. It codes for CAISVRLAGVKEQYF. The gene calls are TRBV10-3 and TRBJ2-7; 12 bases are shared with TRBD2. Trimming took 4 bases from V and 7 from J; bases not matched to a gene: 8. Looked up from germline, CDR1 is ENHRY and CDR2 is SYGVKD. The CDR3 consists of 15 residues.

This clonotype was found a few times. The chain links TRBV18 to TRBJ2-4; TRBD1 might be the D (6 bases). CDR1 is KGHSH and CDR2 is LQKENI in the germline V gene. The V end lost 5 bases, the J end lost 4 bases, and 6 bases lay between the germline ends. The CDR3 runs to 12 residues. In DNA, the CDR3 is TGTGCCAGCTCAGGACAGAAAAACATTCAGTACTTC. It codes for CASSGQKNIQYF.

The rearrangement links TRBV7-2 to TRBJ1-6; no clear D gene. V was clipped by 1 base and J by 9 bases, with 13 bases between them. Germline CDR1 SGHTA, CDR2 FQGNSA. The CDR3 covers 15 residues. The chain's CDR3 is CASSLDSSFISPLHF. The CDR3 DNA is TGTGCCAGCAGCTTAGACAGTAGCTTTATTTCACCCCTCCACTTT.